This T cell receptor beta chain was retrieved from a study of T cell responses to AZD1222 COVID-19 vaccine. Overall study findings and caveats: Clonal diversity was possibly underestimated; the donors were predominantly white British and more often female.

A remark on this clone: Antigen specificity is unknown.

Germline CDR1 GTSNPN, CDR2 SVGIG (reference sequence). This CDR3 region has 12 residues. Trimming cost V 3 bases and J 4 bases, with 10 bases left between them. The assay was immunoSEQ multiplex PCR, and TCRdb's table has in-frame clones only and misses some. The sample consists of about 140,000 clones, around 88% of them appearing once. Sequenced here: peripheral blood, sampled on day 0 of AZD1222 vaccination. The rearrangement uses TRBV30 and TRBJ2-7; D might be TRBD2 (5 bases). This clonotype was obtained from an adult in good health. The CDR3 sequence: CAWSRWEYEQYF. The CDR3 DNA reads TGTGCCTGGAGCCGATGGGAGTACGAGCAGTACTTC.